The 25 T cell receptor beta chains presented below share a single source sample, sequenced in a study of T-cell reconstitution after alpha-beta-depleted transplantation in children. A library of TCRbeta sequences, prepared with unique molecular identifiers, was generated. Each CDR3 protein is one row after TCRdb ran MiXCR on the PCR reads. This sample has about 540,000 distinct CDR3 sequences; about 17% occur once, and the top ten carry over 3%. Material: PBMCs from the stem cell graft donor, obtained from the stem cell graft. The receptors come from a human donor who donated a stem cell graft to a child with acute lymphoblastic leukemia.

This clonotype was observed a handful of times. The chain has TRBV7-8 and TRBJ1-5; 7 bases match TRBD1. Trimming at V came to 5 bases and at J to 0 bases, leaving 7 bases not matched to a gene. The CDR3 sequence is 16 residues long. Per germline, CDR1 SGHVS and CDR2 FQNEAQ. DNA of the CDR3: TGTGCCAGCAGCCCCCCGACAGGGTATAGCAATCAGCCCCAGCATTTT. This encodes CASSPPTGYSNQPQHF.

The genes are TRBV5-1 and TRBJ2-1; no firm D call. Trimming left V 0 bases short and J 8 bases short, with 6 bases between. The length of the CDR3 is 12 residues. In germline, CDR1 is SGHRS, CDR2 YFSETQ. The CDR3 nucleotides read TGCGCCAGCAGCTTGGGCCCCCATGAGCAGTTCTTC. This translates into CASSLGPHEQFF.

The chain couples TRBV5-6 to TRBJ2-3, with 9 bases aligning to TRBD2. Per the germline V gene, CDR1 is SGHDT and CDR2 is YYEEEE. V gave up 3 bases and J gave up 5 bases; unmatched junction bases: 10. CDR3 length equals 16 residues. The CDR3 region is CASSSPGTSRKDTQYF. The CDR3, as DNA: TGTGCCAGCAGCTCCCCGGGGACTAGCCGCAAAGATACGCAGTATTTT. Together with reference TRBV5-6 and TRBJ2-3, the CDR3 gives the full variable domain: DAGVTQSPTHLIKTRGQQVTLRCSPKSGHDTVSWYQQALGQGPQFIFQYYEEEERQRGNFPDRFSGHQFPNYSSELNVNALLLGDSALYLCASSSPGTSRKDTQYFGPGTRLTVL.

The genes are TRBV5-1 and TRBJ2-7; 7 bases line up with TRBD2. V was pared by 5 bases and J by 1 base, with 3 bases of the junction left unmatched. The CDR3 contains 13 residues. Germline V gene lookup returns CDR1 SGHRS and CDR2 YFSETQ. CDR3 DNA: TGCGCCAGCAGGCTAGCGGAGTCCTACGAGCAGTACTTC. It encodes CASRLAESYEQYF. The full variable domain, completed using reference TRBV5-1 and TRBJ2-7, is KAGVTQTPRYLIKTRGQQVTLSCSPISGHRSVSWYQQTPGQGLQFLFEYFSETQRNKGNFPGRFSGRQFSNSRSEMNVSTLELGDSALYLCASRLAESYEQYFGPGTRLTVT.

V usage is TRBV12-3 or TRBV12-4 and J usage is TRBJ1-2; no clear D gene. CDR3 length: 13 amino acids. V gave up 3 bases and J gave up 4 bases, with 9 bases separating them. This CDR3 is CASSFSRGYGYTF. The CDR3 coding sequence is TGTGCCAGCAGTTTCTCCCGAGGCTATGGCTACACCTTC.

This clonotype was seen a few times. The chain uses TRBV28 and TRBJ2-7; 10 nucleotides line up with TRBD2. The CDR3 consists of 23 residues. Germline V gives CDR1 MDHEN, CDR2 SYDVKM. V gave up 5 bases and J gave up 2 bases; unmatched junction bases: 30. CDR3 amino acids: CASSASDPSELAGSTPATYEQYF. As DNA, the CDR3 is TGTGCCAGCAGTGCCTCAGACCCCTCCGAACTAGCGGGATCTACCCCGGCTACCTACGAGCAGTACTTC.

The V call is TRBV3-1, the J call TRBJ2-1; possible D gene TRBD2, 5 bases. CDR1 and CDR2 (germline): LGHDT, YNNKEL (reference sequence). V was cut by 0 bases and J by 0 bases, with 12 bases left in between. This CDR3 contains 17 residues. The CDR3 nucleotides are TGTGCCAGCAGCCAAGATTCGCGAGCGGCCTCCTACAATGAGCAGTTCTTC. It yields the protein CASSQDSRAASYNEQFF.

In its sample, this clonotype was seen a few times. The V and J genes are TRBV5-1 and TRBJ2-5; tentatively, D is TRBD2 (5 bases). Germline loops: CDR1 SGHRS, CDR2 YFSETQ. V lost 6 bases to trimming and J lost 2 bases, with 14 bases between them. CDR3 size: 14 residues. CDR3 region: CASTWGVSQETQYF. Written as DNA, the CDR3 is TGCGCCAGCACGTGGGGAGTCAGTCAAGAGACCCAGTACTTC.

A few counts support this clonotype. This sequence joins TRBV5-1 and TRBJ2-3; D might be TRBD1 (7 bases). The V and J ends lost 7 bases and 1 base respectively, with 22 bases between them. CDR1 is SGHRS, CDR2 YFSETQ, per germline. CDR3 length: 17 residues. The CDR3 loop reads CASERAAGGRGTDTQYF. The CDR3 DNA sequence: TGCGCCAGCGAGAGGGCCGCAGGGGGGCGAGGCACAGATACGCAGTATTTT.

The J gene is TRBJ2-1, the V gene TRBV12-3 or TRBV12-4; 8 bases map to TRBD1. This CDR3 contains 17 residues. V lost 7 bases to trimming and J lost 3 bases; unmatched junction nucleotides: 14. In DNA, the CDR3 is TGTGCCAGCACCGCACGGACAGGGAAAAGTGGCTACAATGAGCAGTTCTTC. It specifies CASTARTGKSGYNEQFF.

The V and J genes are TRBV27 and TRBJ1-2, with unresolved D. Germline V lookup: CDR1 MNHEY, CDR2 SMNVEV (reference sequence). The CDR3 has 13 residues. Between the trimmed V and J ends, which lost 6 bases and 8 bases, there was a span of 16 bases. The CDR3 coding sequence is TGTGCCAGCAGAAATTTTGGGTACCGAGGCTACACCTTC. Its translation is CASRNFGYRGYTF.

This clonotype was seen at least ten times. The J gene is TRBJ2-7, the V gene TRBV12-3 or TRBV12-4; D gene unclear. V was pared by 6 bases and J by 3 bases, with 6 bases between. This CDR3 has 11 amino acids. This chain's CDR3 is CASSLYYEQYF. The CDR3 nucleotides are TGTGCCAGCAGCCTATACTACGAGCAGTACTTC.

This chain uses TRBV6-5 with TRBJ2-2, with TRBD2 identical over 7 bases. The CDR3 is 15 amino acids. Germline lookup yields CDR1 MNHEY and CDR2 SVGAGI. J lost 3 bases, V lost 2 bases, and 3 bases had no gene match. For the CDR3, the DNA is TGTGCCAGCAGTTACGGCGGGAGATACACCGGGGAGCTGTTTTTT. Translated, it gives CASSYGGRYTGELFF.

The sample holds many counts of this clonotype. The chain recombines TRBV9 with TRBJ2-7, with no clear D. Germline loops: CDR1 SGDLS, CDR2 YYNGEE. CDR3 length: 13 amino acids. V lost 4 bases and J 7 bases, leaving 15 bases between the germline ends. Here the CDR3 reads CASSSPPLGEQYF. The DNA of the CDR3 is TGTGCCAGCAGCTCCCCGCCCCTAGGGGAGCAGTACTTC.

The CDR3 bases are TGCGCCAGCAGCTGGGGACATTCGAACACTGAAGCTTTCTTT. Protein: CASSWGHSNTEAFF. This chain links TRBV5-1 with TRBJ1-1, with D maybe TRBD1 (6 bases). Germline CDR1 reads SGHRS; CDR2 reads YFSETQ. The CDR3 extends over 14 amino acids. V gave up 3 bases and J gave up 1 base, with 10 bases separating them.

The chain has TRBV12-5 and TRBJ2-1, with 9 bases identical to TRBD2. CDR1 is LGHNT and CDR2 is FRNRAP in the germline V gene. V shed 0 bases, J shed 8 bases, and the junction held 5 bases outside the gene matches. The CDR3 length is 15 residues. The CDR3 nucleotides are TGTGCTAGTGGTTTGGTCGCGGGAGGGCTCGATGAGCAGTTCTTC. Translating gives CASGLVAGGLDEQFF.

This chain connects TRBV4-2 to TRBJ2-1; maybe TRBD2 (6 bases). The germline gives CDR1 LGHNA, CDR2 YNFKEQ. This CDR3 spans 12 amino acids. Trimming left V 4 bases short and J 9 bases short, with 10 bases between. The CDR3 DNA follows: TGTGCCAGCAGCCTAGGAGGGGTTGAGCAGTTCTTC. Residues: CASSLGGVEQFF.

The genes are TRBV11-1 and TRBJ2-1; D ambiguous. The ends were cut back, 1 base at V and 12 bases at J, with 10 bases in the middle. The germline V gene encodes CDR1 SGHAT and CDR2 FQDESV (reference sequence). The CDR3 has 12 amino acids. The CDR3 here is CASSLVPGAQFF. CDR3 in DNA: TGTGCCAGCAGCTTAGTCCCGGGCGCGCAGTTCTTC.

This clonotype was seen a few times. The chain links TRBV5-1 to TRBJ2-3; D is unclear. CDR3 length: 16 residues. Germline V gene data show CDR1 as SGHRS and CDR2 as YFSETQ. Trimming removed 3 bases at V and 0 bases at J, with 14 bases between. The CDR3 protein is CASSSYGPSSTDTQYF. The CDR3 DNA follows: TGCGCCAGCAGCTCTTACGGGCCATCTAGCACAGATACGCAGTATTTT.

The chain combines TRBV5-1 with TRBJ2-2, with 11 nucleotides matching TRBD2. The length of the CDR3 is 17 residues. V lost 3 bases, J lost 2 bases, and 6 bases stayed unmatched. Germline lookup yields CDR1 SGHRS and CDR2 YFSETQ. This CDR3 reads CASSSRLAGFNTGELFF. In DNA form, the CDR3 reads TGCGCCAGCAGCTCCAGACTAGCGGGATTCAACACCGGGGAGCTGTTTTTT.

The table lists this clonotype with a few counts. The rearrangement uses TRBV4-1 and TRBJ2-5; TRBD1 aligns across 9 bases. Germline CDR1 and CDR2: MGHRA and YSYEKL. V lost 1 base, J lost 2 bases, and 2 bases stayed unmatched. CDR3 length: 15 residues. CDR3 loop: CASSQAGTGQETQYF. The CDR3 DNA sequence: TGCGCCAGCAGCCAAGCCGGGACAGGGCAAGAGACCCAGTACTTC.

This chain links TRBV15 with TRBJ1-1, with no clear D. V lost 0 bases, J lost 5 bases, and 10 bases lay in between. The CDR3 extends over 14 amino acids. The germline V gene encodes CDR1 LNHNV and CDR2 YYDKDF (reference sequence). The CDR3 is CATSRDTLGTEAFF. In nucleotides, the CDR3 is TGTGCCACCAGCAGAGACACCCTGGGGACTGAAGCTTTCTTT.

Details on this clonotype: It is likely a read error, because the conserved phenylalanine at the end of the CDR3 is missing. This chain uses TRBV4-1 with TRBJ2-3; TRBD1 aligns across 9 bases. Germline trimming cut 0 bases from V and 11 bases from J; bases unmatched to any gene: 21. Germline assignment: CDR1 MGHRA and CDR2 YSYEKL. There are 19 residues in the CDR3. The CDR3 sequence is CASSQDLRGQGERRERQYY. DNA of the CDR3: TGCGCCAGCAGCCAAGATTTGAGGGGACAGGGAGAGAGGCGGGAGCGGCAGTATTAT.

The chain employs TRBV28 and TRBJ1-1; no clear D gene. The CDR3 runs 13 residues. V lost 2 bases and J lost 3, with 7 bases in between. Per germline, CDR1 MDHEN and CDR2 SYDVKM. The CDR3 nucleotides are TGTGCCAGCAGTTTAACTCAGGACACTGAAGCTTTCTTT. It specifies CASSLTQDTEAFF. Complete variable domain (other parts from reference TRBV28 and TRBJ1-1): DVKVTQSSRYLVKRTGEKVFLECVQDMDHENMFWYRQDPGLGLRLIYFSYDVKMKEKGDIPEGYSVSREKKERFSLILESASTNQTSMYLCASSLTQDTEAFFGQGTRLTVV.

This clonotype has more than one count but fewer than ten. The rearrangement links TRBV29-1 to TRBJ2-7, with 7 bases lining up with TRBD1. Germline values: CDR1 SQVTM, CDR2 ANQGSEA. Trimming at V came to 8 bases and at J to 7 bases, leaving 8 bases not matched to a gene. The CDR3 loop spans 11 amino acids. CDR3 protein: CSLRDRGEQYF. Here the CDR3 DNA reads TGCAGCTTGAGGGACAGAGGAGAGCAGTACTTC.